One and the same sample provided the 21 T cell receptor beta chains below, sequenced in a study of CD8 T cells in ankylosing spondylitis. From the 5' RACE reads, TCRdb called clonotypes with MiXCR, one entry per CDR3 protein. In the table there are nearly 25,000 distinct CDR3 sequences, about a sixth of which are singletons. The source material was blood. These receptors all come from a male donor with ankylosing spondylitis or in good health (not recorded which).

This clonotype was seen many times. The gene calls are TRBV25-1 and TRBJ2-1; 7 bases match TRBD2. This CDR3 is built from 17 residues. J lost 9 bases, V lost 4 bases, and 18 bases had no gene match. In germline, CDR1 is MGHDK, CDR2 SYGVNS. CDR3 nucleotides: TGTGCCAGCAGTGCCCAACCGCGACGGGGGGAAGTGAGTGAGCAGTTCTTC. Translation: CASSAQPRRGEVSEQFF.

This chain joins TRBV7-3 and TRBJ2-4, with a tentative D call TRBD1 (5 bases). Germline V gene sequence: CDR1 SGHTA, CDR2 FQGTGA. This CDR3 has 15 amino acids. V dropped 2 bases and J dropped 0 bases, with 8 bases sitting between them. The CDR3 spells CASSLVQGAKNIQYF. The CDR3 nucleotides are TGTGCCAGCAGCTTAGTTCAGGGAGCCAAAAACATTCAGTACTTC.

CDR3 residues: CSVETANTGELFF. The DNA of the CDR3 is TGCAGCGTTGAGACAGCGAACACCGGGGAGCTGTTTTTT. V gene TRBV29-1 combines with J gene TRBJ2-2, with a tentative D call TRBD1 (5 bases). The V end was cut by 3 bases, the J end by 0 bases, with 5 bases between. The germline V gene encodes CDR1 SQVTM and CDR2 ANQGSEA. CDR3 length: 13 residues.

The V gene is TRBV28, the J gene TRBJ1-1; 10 bases agree with TRBD1. CDR3 length: 15 amino acids. Unmatched junction bases numbered 9, after V lost 5 bases and J lost 6 bases. CDR1 and CDR2 from the germline V gene are MDHEN and SYDVKM. The DNA of the CDR3 is TGTGCCAGCAGTGGGGGGACAGGGGTCGCGTCTGAAGCTTTCTTT. This codes for CASSGGTGVASEAFF.

In this sample, this clonotype turned up many times. V gene TRBV20-1 combines with J gene TRBJ1-1; D not certain. Germline CDR1 reads DFQATT; CDR2 reads SNEGSKA (reference sequence). The CDR3 sequence is 13 residues long. Trimming took 3 bases from V and 0 from J, leaving 8 bases between them. Here the CDR3 reads CSARTLLNTEAFF. CDR3 sequence (DNA): TGCAGTGCTAGGACCCTCTTGAACACTGAAGCTTTCTTT.

This clonotype was seen repeatedly, ten times or more. The chain's CDR3 is CASSLVGGTNEQFF. In DNA, the CDR3 is TGCGCCAGCAGCTTGGTGGGGGGGACAAATGAGCAGTTCTTC. This chain links TRBV5-1 with TRBJ2-1, with TRBD2 as a possible D gene (7 bases). Between the trimmed V and J ends, which lost 0 bases and 7 bases, there was a span of 11 bases. The CDR3 spans 14 residues. CDR1 SGHRS and CDR2 YFSETQ come from the germline V gene.

In its sample, this clonotype was seen many times. The chain uses TRBV5-1 and TRBJ2-2; D is unclear. Per germline, CDR1 SGHRS and CDR2 YFSETQ. Deletions cut 6 bases from V and 1 base from J, with 10 bases between. This CDR3 spans 14 amino acids. The CDR3 here is CASKTGGNTGELFF. In nucleotides, the CDR3 is TGCGCCAGCAAGACTGGCGGGAACACCGGGGAGCTGTTTTTT.

The V gene is TRBV7-2, the J gene TRBJ2-1, with TRBD2 identical over 10 bases. V lost 2 bases to trimming and J lost 5 bases; unmatched junction nucleotides: 3. Germline assignment: CDR1 SGHTA and CDR2 FQGNSA. The CDR3 has 15 amino acids. This CDR3 reads CASSLLAGVNNEQFF. CDR3 bases: TGTGCCAGCAGCTTACTAGCGGGAGTGAACAATGAGCAGTTCTTC. The variable domain in full, with the rest retrieved from reference TRBV7-2 and TRBJ2-1, is GAGVSQSPSNKVTEKGKDVELRCDPISGHTALYWYRQSLGQGLEFLIYFQGNSAPDKSGLPSDRFSAERTGGSVSTLTIQRTQQEDSAVYLCASSLLAGVNNEQFFGPGTRLTVL.

This clonotype came up many times. The chain employs TRBV10-3 and TRBJ2-3; D could derive from TRBD1 or TRBD2 (6 bases each). Germline loops: CDR1 ENHRY, CDR2 SYGVKD. Trimming left V 5 bases short and J 4 bases short, with 10 bases between. This CDR3 comprises 13 residues. The CDR3 here is CAISLGGADTQYF. CDR3 bases: TGTGCCATCAGTCTGGGGGGCGCAGATACGCAGTATTTT.

This clonotype was detected many times. The chain couples TRBV11-2 to TRBJ2-5; 8 nucleotides agree with TRBD1. The V gene's germline CDR1 is SGHAT and CDR2 FQNNGV. The J segment lost 3 bases and the V segment lost 2 bases, leaving 5 bases of the junction unmatched. This CDR3 spans 15 amino acids. For the CDR3, the DNA is TGTGCCAGCAGCTTATCCGGACAGGGAGAAGAGACCCAGTACTTC. It yields the protein CASSLSGQGEETQYF. Full variable domain (missing parts from reference TRBV11-2 and TRBJ2-5): EAGVAQSPRYKIIEKRQSVAFWCNPISGHATLYWYQQILGQGPKLLIQFQNNGVVDDSQLPKDRFSAERLKGVDSTLKIQPAKLEDSAVYLCASSLSGQGEETQYFGPGTRLLVL.

The chain employs TRBV13 and TRBJ1-1; TRBD1 might be the D (6 bases). V was cut by 5 bases and J by 4 bases, with 8 bases left in between. The length of the CDR3 is 12 residues. Germline CDR1 is PRHDT and CDR2 is FYEKMQ (reference sequence). The CDR3, as DNA: TGTGCCAGCAGCCCAGGGGTCACTGAAGCTTTCTTT. Its protein product is CASSPGVTEAFF.

The CDR3 reads CASSMTGNQPQHF. The CDR3 nucleotides read TGTGCCAGCAGTATGACAGGAAATCAGCCCCAGCATTTT. This chain uses TRBV27 with TRBJ1-5, with D maybe TRBD1 (6 bases). The ends were cut back, 5 bases at V and 4 bases at J, with 9 bases in the middle. In germline, CDR1 is MNHEY, CDR2 SMNVEV (reference sequence). The CDR3 contains 13 residues.

The chain is built from TRBV27 and TRBJ1-5; D not certain. The CDR3 spans 14 residues. Per germline, CDR1 MNHEY and CDR2 SMNVEV (reference sequence). V lost 6 bases and J 4 bases, leaving 13 bases between the germline ends. For the CDR3, the DNA is TGTGCCAGCAGCTCAGACATACGAAATCAGCCCCAGCATTTT. It is translated as CASSSDIRNQPQHF.

There are many counts of this clonotype. The rearrangement joins TRBV7-2 to TRBJ2-4, with 9 positions matching TRBD1. There are 17 residues in the CDR3. Trimming cost V 5 bases and J 8 bases; bases outside gene matches: 16. The V gene's germline CDR1 is SGHTA and CDR2 FQGNSA. CDR3 loop: CASSKSTGGQGGDIQYF. In DNA, the CDR3 is TGTGCCAGCAGCAAAAGCACAGGGGGCCAAGGAGGTGACATTCAGTACTTC.

Ten or more counts support this clonotype. V usage is TRBV10-2 and J usage is TRBJ1-5; possibly TRBD1 for D (6 bases). Germline V gene sequence: CDR1 WSHSY, CDR2 SAAADI. V shed 2 bases and J shed 2 bases, with 7 bases lying between them. The CDR3 is 14 residues long. The CDR3 region is CASSEAGGNQPQHF. The CDR3, as DNA: TGCGCCAGCAGTGAGGCAGGGGGCAATCAGCCCCAGCATTTT.

In its sample, this clonotype was seen many times. The chain joins TRBV20-1 to TRBJ2-7; D perhaps matches TRBD2 (6 bases). V was cut by 3 bases and J by 2 bases, with 14 bases left in between. Germline V gene sequence: CDR1 DFQATT, CDR2 SNEGSKA (reference sequence). CDR3 length: 14 amino acids. CDR3 DNA: TGCAGTGCTAGTAAGGGACTGGGGCCCTACGAGCAGTACTTC. Amino acid sequence: CSASKGLGPYEQYF.

This clonotype was detected ten times or more. The rearrangement links TRBV4-1 to TRBJ1-1; 7 positions agree with TRBD1. Trimming removed 2 bases from V and 7 bases from J; junction bases left unmatched: 1. The CDR3 is 12 amino acids. Germline V gives CDR1 MGHRA, CDR2 YSYEKL. The CDR3 is CASSQRDSEAFF. CDR3 coding DNA: TGCGCCAGCAGCCAACGGGACAGTGAAGCTTTCTTT.

In this sample, this clonotype turned up many times. This sequence joins TRBV4-3 and TRBJ1-4; no firm D call. V shed 0 bases and J shed 10 bases, with 12 bases lying between them. Germline V lookup: CDR1 LGHNA, CDR2 YSLEER. The CDR3 is made up of 14 amino acids. CDR3 amino acids: CASSQDRTKGKLFF. The CDR3 DNA is TGCGCCAGCAGCCAAGATAGAACAAAGGGAAAACTGTTTTTT.

The table lists this clonotype with a few counts. The rearrangement joins TRBV5-5 to TRBJ1-1; no clear D gene. V was trimmed by 3 bases and J by 5 bases, leaving 17 bases between them. Germline-derived CDR1 and CDR2 are SGHKS and YYEKEE (reference sequence). There are 15 residues in the CDR3. CDR3 region: CASSWKTREVTEAFF. The DNA for the CDR3 is TGTGCCAGCAGCTGGAAAACAAGGGAGGTAACTGAAGCTTTCTTT.

This clonotype was detected only a few times. The genes are TRBV20-1 and TRBJ1-2; the D gene is possibly TRBD1 (5 bases). This CDR3 region has 13 residues. Trimming pared 3 bases from V and 4 bases from J, leaving 12 bases between. Germline V lookup: CDR1 DFQATT, CDR2 SNEGSKA (reference sequence). The CDR3 nucleotides are TGCAGTGCTAGTTTGACAGAGTCCTATGGCTACACCTTC. It yields the protein CSASLTESYGYTF.

For the CDR3, the DNA is TGTGCCAGCAGTCCCTCGGAAAGGATCCAAGAGACCCAGTACTTC. Encoded protein: CASSPSERIQETQYF. The rearrangement uses TRBV12-3 or TRBV12-4 and TRBJ2-5; D not certain. V dropped 5 bases and J dropped 1 base, with 14 bases sitting between them. This CDR3 comprises 15 residues.